These 8 T cell receptor beta chains were all obtained from the same sample, sequenced in a study of shared clonotypes between healthy human individuals. Assay: immunoSEQ multiplex PCR; the TCRdb copy retains only in-frame clones and omits some. The sample includes around 1.5 million clones, roughly 98% of them seen just once. Sequencing was performed on naive CD4+ T cells sorted from blood. Subset described: CD45RA+ positively selected. These receptors were taken from a man aged 25-40 years in good health.

The chain couples TRBV15 to TRBJ1-2, with D perhaps TRBD1 (5 bases). The CDR3 is made up of 15 amino acids. Germline lookup yields CDR1 LNHNV and CDR2 YYDKDF (reference sequence). V shed 0 bases and J shed 4 bases, with 12 bases lying between them. CDR3 DNA: TGTGCCACCAGCAGAGACCTGAGCGACAGCTATGGCTACACCTTC. Translation: CATSRDLSDSYGYTF. Together with reference TRBV15 and TRBJ1-2, the CDR3 gives the full variable domain: DAMVIQNPRYQVTQFGKPVTLSCSQTLNHNVMYWYQQKSSQAPKLLFHYYDKDFNNEADTPDNFQSRRPNTSFCFLDIRSPGLGDTAMYLCATSRDLSDSYGYTFGSGTRLTVV.

The chain has TRBV7-2 and TRBJ2-1; 13 positions match TRBD2. This CDR3 has 18 residues. Per the germline V gene, CDR1 is SGHTA and CDR2 is FQGNSA. The junction had 5 bases not matched to a gene; V was cut back by 1 base and J by 2 bases. The CDR3 reads CASSLVGTSGNPYNEQFF. CDR3 coding DNA: TGTGCCAGCAGCTTAGTAGGGACTAGCGGGAATCCCTACAATGAGCAGTTCTTC.

This clone was picked up one time. The J gene is TRBJ2-3, the V gene TRBV6-5, with 9 positions matching TRBD1. Germline V lookup: CDR1 MNHEY, CDR2 SVGAGI. V gave up 6 bases and J gave up 6 bases; unmatched junction bases: 4. This CDR3 has 13 residues. CDR3 amino acids: CASSRDRADTQYF. CDR3 in DNA: TGTGCCAGCAGCAGGGACAGGGCGGATACGCAGTATTTT.

This clone was recorded only once. Written as DNA, the CDR3 is TGCGCCAGCAGCGAAACTGGGATCCAAGAGACCCAGTACTTC. It translates to CASSETGIQETQYF. The chain carries TRBV5-1 and TRBJ2-5; D gene ambiguous. Germline V CDR1 and CDR2: SGHRS, YFSETQ. The CDR3 covers 14 residues. V shed 4 bases and J shed 1 base, with 11 bases lying between them.

The chain combines TRBV5-1 with TRBJ2-7; 13 bases align to TRBD2. The germline gives CDR1 SGHRS, CDR2 YFSETQ. The CDR3 is 17 amino acids. The J segment lost 2 bases and the V segment lost 1 base, leaving 6 bases of the junction unmatched. The chain's CDR3 is CASSLRTSGSNTYEQYF. The DNA of the CDR3 is TGCGCCAGCAGCTTGAGGACTAGCGGGAGTAATACCTACGAGCAGTACTTC. The whole variable domain, remainder taken from reference TRBV5-1 and TRBJ2-7, is KAGVTQTPRYLIKTRGQQVTLSCSPISGHRSVSWYQQTPGQGLQFLFEYFSETQRNKGNFPGRFSGRQFSNSRSEMNVSTLELGDSALYLCASSLRTSGSNTYEQYFGPGTRLTVT.

The chain uses TRBV5-1 and TRBJ2-3; perhaps TRBD1 as D (5 bases). The V gene's germline CDR1 is SGHRS and CDR2 YFSETQ. The CDR3 runs to 17 residues. V was pared by 2 bases and J by 2 bases, with 18 bases between. CDR3: CASSFPRQGSYTDTQYF. DNA for the CDR3: TGCGCCAGCAGCTTCCCTCGCCAGGGTAGTTACACAGATACGCAGTATTTT.

DNA of the CDR3: TGCAGCGTTTTAATGGACAAGGGCTACGAGCAGTACTTC. This sequence encodes CSVLMDKGYEQYF. This chain uses TRBV29-1 with TRBJ2-7; maybe TRBD1 (5 bases). The CDR3 length is 13 residues. Deletions cut 5 bases from V and 3 bases from J, with 14 bases between. Germline V gene lookup returns CDR1 SQVTM and CDR2 ANQGSEA.

The chain carries TRBV7-2 and TRBJ2-1; 7 nucleotides match TRBD1. The CDR3 loop spans 13 amino acids. In germline, CDR1 is SGHTA, CDR2 FQGNSA. V lost 5 bases, J lost 8 bases, and 6 bases stayed unmatched. As DNA, the CDR3 is TGTGCCAGCAGCCCGACAGGGCTCGATGAGCAGTTCTTC. The encoded protein is CASSPTGLDEQFF.